A selection of T cell receptor beta chains follows, all from one sample in a study of blood T cell repertoires in COVID-19. The assay was immunoSEQ multiplex PCR, and TCRdb's table has in-frame clones only and misses some. The sample has roughly 150,000 clones; approximately 85% are singletons. The sample comprised peripheral blood. The source is a man aged 45-65 years with acute or convalescent COVID-19. Each CDR3 is given with its conserved first and last residue. D genes are given only for firm matches. The listing skips clone size in some rows; elsewhere it reads once, few, many or a size class.

CDR3 protein | CDR3 DNA | J gene | CDR3 length | D gene | clone size | V gene
CASSLSRGSPYEQYF | TGTGCCAGCAGCTTAAGTAGGGGGTCCCCCTACGAGCAGTACTTC | TRBJ2-7 | 15 | - | - | TRBV11-2
CASPNAGYDTEAFF | TGTGCCAGCCCTAATGCAGGGTACGACACTGAAGCTTTCTTT | TRBJ1-1 | 14 | - | few | TRBV7-9
CASSEARTGDNEQFF | TGTGCCAGCAGTGAAGCGCGGACAGGCGACAATGAGCAGTTCTTC | TRBJ2-1 | 15 | TRBD1 | - | TRBV2
CAIQASGEGDTQYF | TGTGCCATCCAGGCTAGCGGGGAGGGGGATACGCAGTATTTT | TRBJ2-3 | 14 | TRBD2 | - | TRBV10-3
CASSESMSAYEQYF | TGTGCCAGCAGTGAGTCGATGTCGGCCTACGAGCAGTACTTC | TRBJ2-7 | 14 | - | - | TRBV6-1
CASSRDRGPTEAFF | TGTGCCAGCAGCCGGGACAGGGGGCCCACTGAAGCTTTCTTT | TRBJ1-1 | 14 | TRBD1 | - | TRBV14
CASTELFTEAFF | TGTGCCAGCACCGAGCTTTTCACTGAAGCTTTCTTT | TRBJ1-1 | 12 | - | - | TRBV28
CASKEQGYTEAFF | TGTGCCAGTAAGGAACAGGGGTACACTGAAGCTTTCTTT | TRBJ1-1 | 13 | TRBD1 | - | TRBV19
CASSQEGGNQPQHF | TGCGCCAGCAGCCAAGAGGGGGGGAATCAGCCCCAGCATTTT | TRBJ1-5 | 14 | - | - | TRBV4-1
CASTSPAQDRDYGYTF | TGTGCCAGTACTTCCCCCGCCCAAGATAGAGACTATGGCTACACCTTC | TRBJ1-2 | 16 | - | - | TRBV19
CASSETHSRGSITDTQYF | TGTGCCAGCAGTGAAACCCACAGTAGGGGGTCCATCACAGATACGCAGTATTTT | TRBJ2-3 | 18 | - | - | TRBV6-1
CASSLGLSVDEQFF | TGTGCCAGCAGCTTAGGTCTTAGCGTCGATGAGCAGTTCTTC | TRBJ2-1 | 14 | - | - | TRBV11-2
CASSPRGAGPEKLFF | TGTGCCAGCAGCCCCCGGGGGGCGGGACCTGAAAAACTGTTTTTT | TRBJ1-4 | 15 | - | - | TRBV3-1/TRBV3-2
CASSLVGSGQETQYF | TGTGCTAGCAGCTTAGTGGGTAGCGGCCAAGAGACCCAGTACTTC | TRBJ2-5 | 15 | - | - | TRBV7-7
CASSQGTGGDTEAFF | TGTGCCAGCAGCCAAGGGACAGGCGGGGACACTGAAGCTTTCTTT | TRBJ1-1 | 15 | TRBD1 | - | TRBV3-1/TRBV3-2
CASSQGLAGGVTGELFF | TGCGCCAGCAGCCAAGGACTAGCGGGAGGGGTCACCGGGGAGCTGTTTTTT | TRBJ2-2 | 17 | TRBD2 | - | TRBV4-1
CASTGGFQPQHF | TGTGCCAGTACAGGGGGCTTTCAGCCCCAGCATTTT | TRBJ1-5 | 12 | TRBD1 | once | TRBV19
CSIGRGGSYGYTF | TGCAGCATTGGGAGGGGAGGCTCCTATGGCTACACCTTC | TRBJ1-2 | 13 | - | once | TRBV29-1
CASRTLRQDVDEQYF | TGTGCCAGCAGAACCCTCAGGCAAGACGTCGACGAGCAGTACTTC | TRBJ2-7 | 15 | - | - | TRBV5-4
CASSSPMGSREYTQYF | TGTGCCAGCAGCTCCCCTATGGGTAGTCGGGAGTATACGCAGTATTTT | TRBJ2-3 | 16 | - | once | TRBV11-2
CATSRDIMNTEAFF | TGTGCCACCAGCAGAGATATAATGAACACTGAAGCTTTCTTT | TRBJ1-1 | 14 | - | - | TRBV15
CSASYRGVQPQHF | TGCAGTGCTAGTTACAGGGGTGTTCAGCCCCAGCATTTT | TRBJ1-5 | 13 | TRBD1 | - | TRBV20-1
CASSPDRGPYEQYF | TGTGCCAGCAGCCCCGACAGGGGCCCCTACGAGCAGTACTTC | TRBJ2-7 | 14 | TRBD1 | - | TRBV7-8
CASSDTEQPYTEAFF | TGTGCCAGCAGCGATACGGAACAGCCGTACACTGAAGCTTTCTTT | TRBJ1-1 | 15 | - | - | TRBV5-6
CASSLSVTVQETQYF | TGTGCCAGCAGTTTATCCGTTACGGTTCAAGAGACCCAGTACTTC | TRBJ2-5 | 15 | - | - | TRBV27
CASRARTSSNTDTQYF | TGTGCCAGTAGAGCCCGGACTAGCAGCAACACAGATACGCAGTATTTT | TRBJ2-3 | 16 | TRBD2 | - | TRBV19
CASSYLMGGLRTGNEQFF | TGTGCCAGCAGTTACTTAATGGGGGGGCTTCGGACAGGGAATGAGCAGTTCTTC | TRBJ2-1 | 18 | - | - | TRBV6-2/TRBV6-3
CASSYGTGMLGELFF | TGTGCCAGCAGCTACGGGACAGGGATGTTGGGGGAGCTGTTTTTT | TRBJ2-2 | 15 | TRBD1 | - | TRBV5-6
CASGSIRDINTEAFF | TGTGCTAGTGGTTCCATCCGGGACATCAACACTGAAGCTTTCTTT | TRBJ1-1 | 15 | - | - | TRBV12-5